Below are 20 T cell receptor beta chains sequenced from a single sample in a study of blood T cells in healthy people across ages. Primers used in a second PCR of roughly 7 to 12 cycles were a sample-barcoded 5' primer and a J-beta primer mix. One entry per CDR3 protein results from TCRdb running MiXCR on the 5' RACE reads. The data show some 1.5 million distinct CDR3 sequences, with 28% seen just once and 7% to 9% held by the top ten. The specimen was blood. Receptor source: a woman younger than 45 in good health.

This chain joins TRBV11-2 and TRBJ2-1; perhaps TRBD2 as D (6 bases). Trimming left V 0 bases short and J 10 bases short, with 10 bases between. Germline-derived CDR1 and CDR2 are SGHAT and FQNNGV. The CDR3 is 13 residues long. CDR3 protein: CASSLEVTSEQFF. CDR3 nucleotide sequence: TGTGCCAGCAGCTTAGAGGTAACTAGCGAGCAGTTCTTC.

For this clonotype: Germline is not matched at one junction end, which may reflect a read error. DNA of the CDR3: TGTGCCAGCAGCGTAGTGGGCGGGGGGGATCCATACCAAGAGACCCAGAACTTC. The encoded protein is CASSVVGGGDPYQETQNF. The rearrangement links TRBV9 to TRBJ2-5; 9 bases align to TRBD2. CDR1 and CDR2 (germline): SGDLS, YYNGEE. This CDR3 spans 18 amino acids. Complete variable domain (other parts from reference TRBV9 and TRBJ2-5): DSGVTQTPKHLITATGQRVTLRCSPRSGDLSVYWYQQSLDQGLQFLIQYYNGEERAKGNILERFSAQQFPDLHSELNLSSLELGDSALYFCASSVVGGGDPYQETQNFGPGTRLLVL.

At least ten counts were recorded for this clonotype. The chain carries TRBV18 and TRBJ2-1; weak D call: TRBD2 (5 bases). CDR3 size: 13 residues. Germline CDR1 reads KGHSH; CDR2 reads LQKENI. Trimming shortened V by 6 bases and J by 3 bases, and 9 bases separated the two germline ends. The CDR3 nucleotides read TGTGCCAGCTCGGACCGGGACTACAATGAGCAGTTCTTC. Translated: CASSDRDYNEQFF.

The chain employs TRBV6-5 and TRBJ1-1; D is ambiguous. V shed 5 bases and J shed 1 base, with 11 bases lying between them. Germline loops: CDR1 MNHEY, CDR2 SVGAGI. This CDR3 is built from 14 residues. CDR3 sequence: CASSRGPQNTEAFF. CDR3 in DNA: TGTGCCAGCAGTCGCGGACCGCAGAACACTGAAGCTTTCTTT.

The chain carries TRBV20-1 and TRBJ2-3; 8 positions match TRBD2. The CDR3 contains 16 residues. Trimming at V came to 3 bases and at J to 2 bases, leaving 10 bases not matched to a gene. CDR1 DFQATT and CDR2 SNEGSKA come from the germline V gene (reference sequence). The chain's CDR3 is CSASIDARGDTDTQYF. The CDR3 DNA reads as TGCAGTGCTAGCATAGATGCGCGGGGGGACACAGATACGCAGTATTTT.

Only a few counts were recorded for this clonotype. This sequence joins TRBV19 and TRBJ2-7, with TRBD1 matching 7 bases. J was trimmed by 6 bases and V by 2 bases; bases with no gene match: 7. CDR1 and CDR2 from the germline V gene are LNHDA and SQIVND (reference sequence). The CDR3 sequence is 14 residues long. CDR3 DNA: TGTGCCAGTAGTATAATGACAGGGAGAAGCGAGCAGTACTTC. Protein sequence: CASSIMTGRSEQYF.

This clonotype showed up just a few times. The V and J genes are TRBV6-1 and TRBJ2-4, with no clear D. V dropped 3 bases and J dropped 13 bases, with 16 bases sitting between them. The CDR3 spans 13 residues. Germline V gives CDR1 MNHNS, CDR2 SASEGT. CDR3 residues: CASSDSRYNEQYF. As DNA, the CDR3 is TGTGCCAGCAGTGATTCCAGGTACAATGAGCAGTACTTC.

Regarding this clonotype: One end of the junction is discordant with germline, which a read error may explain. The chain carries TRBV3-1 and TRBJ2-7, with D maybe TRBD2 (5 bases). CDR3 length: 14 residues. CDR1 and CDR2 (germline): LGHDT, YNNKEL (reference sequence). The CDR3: CASSHSEEQEAQYF. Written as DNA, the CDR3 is TGCGCCAGCAGCCACTCGGAGGAGCAAGAGGCCCAGTACTTC.

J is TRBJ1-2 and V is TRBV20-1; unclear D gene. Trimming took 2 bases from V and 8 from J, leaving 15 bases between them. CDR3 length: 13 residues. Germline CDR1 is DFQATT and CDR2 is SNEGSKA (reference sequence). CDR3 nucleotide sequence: TGCAGTGCTAGAAGGCAGGCGGGAGACGGCTACACCTTC. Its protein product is CSARRQAGDGYTF.

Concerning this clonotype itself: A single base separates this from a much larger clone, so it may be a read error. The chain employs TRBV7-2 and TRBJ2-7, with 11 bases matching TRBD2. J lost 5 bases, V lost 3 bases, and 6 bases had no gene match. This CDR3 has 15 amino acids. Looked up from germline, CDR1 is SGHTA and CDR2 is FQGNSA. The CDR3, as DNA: TGTACCAGCAGCTTGGAAGCTAGCGGGAGGAACGAGCAGTACTTC. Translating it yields CTSSLEASGRNEQYF. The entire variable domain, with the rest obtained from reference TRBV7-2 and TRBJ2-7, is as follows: GAGVSQSPSNKVTEKGKDVELRCDPISGHTALYWYRQSLGQGLEFLIYFQGNSAPDKSGLPSDRFSAERTGGSVSTLTIQRTQQEDSAVYLCTSSLEASGRNEQYFGPGTRLTVT.

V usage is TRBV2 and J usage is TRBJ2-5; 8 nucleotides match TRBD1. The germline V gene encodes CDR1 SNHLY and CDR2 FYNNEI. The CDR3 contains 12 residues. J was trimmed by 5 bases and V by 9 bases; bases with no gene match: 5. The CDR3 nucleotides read TGTGCCAGTGACAGGGGACGCGAGACCCAGTACTTC. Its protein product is CASDRGRETQYF.

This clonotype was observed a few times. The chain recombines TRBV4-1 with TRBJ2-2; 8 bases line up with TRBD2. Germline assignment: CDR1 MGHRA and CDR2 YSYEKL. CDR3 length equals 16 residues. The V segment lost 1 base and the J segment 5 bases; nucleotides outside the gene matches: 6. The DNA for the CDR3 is TGCGCCAGCAGCCAAGTCAATGCGGGGGGTACCGGGGAGCTGTTTTTT. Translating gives CASSQVNAGGTGELFF.

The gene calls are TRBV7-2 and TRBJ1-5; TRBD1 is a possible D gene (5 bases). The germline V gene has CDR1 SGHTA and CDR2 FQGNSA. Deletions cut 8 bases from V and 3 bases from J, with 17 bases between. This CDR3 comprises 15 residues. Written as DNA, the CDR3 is TGTGCCAGCGGACCGATTAGACAGTTCAATCAGCCCCAGCATTTT. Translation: CASGPIRQFNQPQHF. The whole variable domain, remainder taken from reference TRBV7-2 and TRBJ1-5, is GAGVSQSPSNKVTEKGKDVELRCDPISGHTALYWYRQSLGQGLEFLIYFQGNSAPDKSGLPSDRFSAERTGGSVSTLTIQRTQQEDSAVYLCASGPIRQFNQPQHFGDGTRLSIL.

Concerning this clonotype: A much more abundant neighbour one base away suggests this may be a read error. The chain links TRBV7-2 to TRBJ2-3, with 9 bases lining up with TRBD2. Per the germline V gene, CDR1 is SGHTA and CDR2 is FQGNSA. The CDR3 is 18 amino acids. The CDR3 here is CVSSLALASGTYTDTQYF. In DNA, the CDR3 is TGTGTCAGCAGCTTAGCTTTGGCTAGCGGGACATACACAGATACGCAGTATTTT.

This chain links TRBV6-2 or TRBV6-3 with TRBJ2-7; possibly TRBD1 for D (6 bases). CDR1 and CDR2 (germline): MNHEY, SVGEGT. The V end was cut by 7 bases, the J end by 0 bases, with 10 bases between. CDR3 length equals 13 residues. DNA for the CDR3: TGTGCCAGCACGCAGGACAGCTCCTACGAGCAGTACTTC. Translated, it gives CASTQDSSYEQYF.

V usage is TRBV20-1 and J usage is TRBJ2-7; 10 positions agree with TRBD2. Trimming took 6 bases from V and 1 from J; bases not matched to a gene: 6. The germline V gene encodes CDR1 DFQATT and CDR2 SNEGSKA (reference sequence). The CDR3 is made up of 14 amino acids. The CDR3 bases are TGCAGTGCAGTGGAACTAGCGGGGTCCTACGAGCAGTACTTC. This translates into CSAVELAGSYEQYF.

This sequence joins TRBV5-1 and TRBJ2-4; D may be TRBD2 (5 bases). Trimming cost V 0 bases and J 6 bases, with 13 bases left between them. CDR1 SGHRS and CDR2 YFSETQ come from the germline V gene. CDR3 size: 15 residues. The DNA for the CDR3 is TGCGCCAGCAGCTTGGTACGGGGATCGGGAAACATTCAGTACTTC. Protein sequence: CASSLVRGSGNIQYF. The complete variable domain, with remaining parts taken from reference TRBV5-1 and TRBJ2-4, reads KAGVTQTPRYLIKTRGQQVTLSCSPISGHRSVSWYQQTPGQGLQFLFEYFSETQRNKGNFPGRFSGRQFSNSRSEMNVSTLELGDSALYLCASSLVRGSGNIQYFGAGTRLSVL.

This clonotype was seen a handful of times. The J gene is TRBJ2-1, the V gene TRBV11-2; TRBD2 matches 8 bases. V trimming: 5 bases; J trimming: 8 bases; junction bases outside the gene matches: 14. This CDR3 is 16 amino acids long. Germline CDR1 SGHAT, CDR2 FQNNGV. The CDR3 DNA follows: TGTGCCAGCAGCCCCCACGGAGCGGGAGTGATGGATGAGCAGTTCTTC. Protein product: CASSPHGAGVMDEQFF.

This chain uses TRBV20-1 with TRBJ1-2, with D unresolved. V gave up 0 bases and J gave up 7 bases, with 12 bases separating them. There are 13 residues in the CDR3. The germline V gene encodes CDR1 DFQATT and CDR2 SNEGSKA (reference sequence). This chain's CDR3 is CSAREEVGPGYTF. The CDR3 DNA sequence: TGCAGTGCTAGAGAGGAAGTTGGACCTGGCTACACCTTC.

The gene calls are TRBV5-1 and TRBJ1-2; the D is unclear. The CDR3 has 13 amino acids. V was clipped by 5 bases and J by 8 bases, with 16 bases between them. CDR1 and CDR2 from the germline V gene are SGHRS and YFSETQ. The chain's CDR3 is CASRLEEAHGYTF. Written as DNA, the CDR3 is TGCGCCAGCAGGTTAGAGGAGGCCCACGGCTACACCTTC.